The next 24 T cell receptor beta chains were all read from a single sample in a study of T cell repertoires in cytomegalovirus infection (dated by TCRdb to about 2019). Data came from an Illumina HiSeq 1500. TCRdb handled the public reads itself, with Q25 trimming in fastp and clone calling in MiXCR, and kept productive beta chains. Rows with a matching CDR3 protein are joined into one entry that keeps the most common DNA and genes. Within this sample are around 100,000 distinct CDR3 sequences, with about a quarter of them counted one time only. Jointly, the top ten make up 30% to 40% of the sample. The material sequenced was CD8+ T cells from PBMCs. The receptors derive from a human donor in good health (CMV status not recorded). Some clones in this sample may be carry-over from other donors' samples.

This clonotype was seen more than once but under ten times. The genes are TRBV12-3 or TRBV12-4 and TRBJ1-5; TRBD1 matches 8 bases. This CDR3 spans 14 amino acids. V was clipped by 4 bases and J by 7 bases; unmatched bases: 6. The CDR3 DNA reads TGTGCCAGCAGTTCGACAGGGGTCGGCCAGCCCCAGCATTTT. Protein sequence: CASSSTGVGQPQHF.

This sequence joins TRBV20-1 and TRBJ2-7; D not resolved. Trimming stripped 3 bases from V and 4 bases from J, with 7 bases between. This CDR3 region has 11 residues. Germline V gene data show CDR1 as DFQATT and CDR2 as SNEGSKA (reference sequence). In DNA form, the CDR3 reads TGCAGTGCTAGGTTTGGGTACGAGCAGTACTTC. It encodes CSARFGYEQYF.

This clonotype was observed many times. The rearrangement uses TRBV12-3 or TRBV12-4 and TRBJ2-7; 7 bases line up with TRBD1. CDR3 length: 14 residues. The junction had 3 bases not matched to a gene; V was cut back by 2 bases and J by 2 bases. As DNA, the CDR3 is TGTGCCAGCAGTTTAACAGGGGACGCCTACGAGCAGTACTTC. It specifies CASSLTGDAYEQYF.

This clonotype was seen more than once but under ten times. The chain has TRBV19 and TRBJ2-7; D tentatively reads TRBD1 or TRBD2 (5 bases each). There are 15 residues in the CDR3. Germline V gene sequence: CDR1 LNHDA, CDR2 SQIVND (reference sequence). V lost 4 bases and J 5 bases, leaving 18 bases between the germline ends. This CDR3 reads CASSSPREIGNEQYF. The CDR3, as DNA: TGTGCCAGTAGTAGCCCCAGGGAGATAGGGAACGAGCAGTACTTC.

The V and J genes are TRBV7-9 and TRBJ1-2; unclear D gene. This CDR3 is 15 amino acids long. Germline-derived CDR1 and CDR2 are SEHNR and FQNEAQ (reference sequence). Trimming pared 2 bases from V and 5 bases from J, leaving 15 bases between. The CDR3 here is CASSLSSSHLYGYTF. The DNA for the CDR3 is TGTGCCAGCAGCTTATCGTCCAGTCATCTATATGGCTACACCTTC.

V and J are TRBV7-6 and TRBJ2-1; TRBD1 might be the D (6 bases). V was pared by 0 bases and J by 2 bases, with 8 bases between. Germline values: CDR1 SGHVS, CDR2 FNYEAQ. The CDR3 covers 15 residues. The CDR3 here is CASSLARDTYNEQFF. The CDR3 DNA sequence: TGTGCCAGCAGCTTAGCAAGGGACACCTACAATGAGCAGTTCTTC. Looking up the rest from reference TRBV7-6 and TRBJ2-1 gives the full variable domain: GAGVSQSPRYKVTKRGQDVALRCDPISGHVSLYWYRQALGQGPEFLTYFNYEAQQDKSGLPNDRFSAERPEGSISTLTIQRTEQRDSAMYRCASSLARDTYNEQFFGPGTRLTVL.

This clonotype was counted at least ten times. The chain employs TRBV7-8 and TRBJ2-1, with no clear D. This CDR3 comprises 13 residues. CDR1 and CDR2 from the germline V gene are SGHVS and FQNEAQ. Trimming removed 2 bases at V and 8 bases at J, with 10 bases between. The CDR3 loop reads CASSLTVSDEQFF. CDR3 DNA: TGTGCCAGCAGCTTAACGGTCAGCGATGAGCAGTTCTTC.

This chain joins TRBV20-1 and TRBJ1-2; 10 bases match TRBD1. Per the germline V gene, CDR1 is DFQATT and CDR2 is SNEGSKA (reference sequence). This CDR3 is 14 amino acids long. Trimming removed 4 bases from V and 8 bases from J; junction bases left unmatched: 10. The chain's CDR3 is CSAITGTGAEGYTF. CDR3 sequence (DNA): TGCAGTGCTATAACCGGGACAGGGGCGGAGGGCTACACCTTC.

The chain carries TRBV7-6 and TRBJ2-1; 8 bases are a match to TRBD1. The germline V gene has CDR1 SGHVS and CDR2 FNYEAQ. After removal of 2 bases from V and 7 bases from J, the junction contained 10 bases not matched to a gene. This CDR3 has 16 amino acids. CDR3 loop: CASSLPQGDRRNEQFF. In DNA, the CDR3 is TGTGCCAGCAGCTTACCCCAGGGGGACAGGAGAAATGAGCAGTTCTTC.

Only a few counts were recorded for this clonotype. V and J are TRBV4-2 and TRBJ2-7, with a weak D call TRBD1 (5 bases). This CDR3 has 15 amino acids. Trimming took 1 base from V and 6 from J, leaving 16 bases between them. Germline V gene sequence: CDR1 LGHNA, CDR2 YNFKEQ. The CDR3 protein is CASSQAPTDSSEQYF. The CDR3, as DNA: TGTGCCAGCAGCCAAGCCCCGACAGACAGTAGCGAGCAGTACTTC.

This clonotype was counted between two and nine times. This chain uses TRBV7-9 with TRBJ2-5; 12 bases are shared with TRBD2. The V segment lost 5 bases and the J segment 0 bases; nucleotides outside the gene matches: 10. CDR1 SEHNR and CDR2 FQNEAQ come from the germline V gene (reference sequence). The CDR3 is made up of 18 amino acids. The CDR3, as DNA: TGTGCCAGCAGCCAGCAGACTAGCGGGGGCCAGTACCAAGAGACCCAGTACTTC. This gives the protein CASSQQTSGGQYQETQYF. Filled out from reference TRBV7-9 and TRBJ2-5, the complete variable domain reads DTGVSQNPRHKITKRGQNVTFRCDPISEHNRLYWYRQTLGQGPEFLTYFQNEAQLEKSRLLSDRFSAERPKGSFSTLEIQRTEQGDSAMYLCASSQQTSGGQYQETQYFGPGTRLLVL.

This clonotype was seen more than once but under ten times. The rearrangement joins TRBV4-3 to TRBJ1-5; 10 bases align to TRBD1. Germline CDR1 reads LGHNA; CDR2 reads YSLEER. The CDR3 spans 17 residues. The V and J ends lost 0 bases and 6 bases, in that order; junction bases with no gene match: 8. The CDR3: CASSQDLDRGIGQPQHF. The CDR3 region has the DNA TGCGCCAGCAGCCAAGATTTGGACAGGGGGATAGGTCAGCCCCAGCATTTT.

This clonotype was seen repeatedly, ten times or more. V gene TRBV28 combines with J gene TRBJ2-2; 11 nucleotides match TRBD1. The CDR3 runs 18 residues. The germline CDR1 and CDR2 sequences are MDHEN and SYDVKM. With 6 bases clipped from V and 1 base from J, the junction kept 10 bases outside the gene matches. The CDR3 sequence is CASSISDRGLQNTGELFF. DNA of the CDR3: TGTGCCAGCAGCATTTCGGACAGGGGGCTACAGAACACCGGGGAGCTGTTTTTT.

There are a few counts of this clonotype. This chain uses TRBV11-2 with TRBJ1-2, with D perhaps matching TRBD1 (6 bases). Germline CDR1 reads SGHAT; CDR2 reads FQNNGV. V gave up 6 bases and J gave up 4 bases, with 15 bases separating them. The CDR3 runs to 14 residues. CDR3 amino acids: CASSPERGPYGYTF. The CDR3 DNA reads as TGTGCCAGCAGTCCAGAACGGGGGCCCTATGGCTACACCTTC.

The V call is TRBV6-8, the J call TRBJ2-1; 12 nucleotides line up with TRBD2. The V and J ends lost 6 bases and 6 bases, in that order; junction bases with no gene match: 3. Per germline, CDR1 MNHGY and CDR2 SAAAGT. The CDR3 runs to 14 residues. The CDR3 region has the DNA TGTGCCAGCAGATGGACTAGCGGGGTCAATGAGCAGTTCTTC. Translation gives CASRWTSGVNEQFF.

Concerning this clonotype itself: The junction and the germline gene differ at one end; a read error may be behind it. The chain combines TRBV7-2 with TRBJ2-3; TRBD2 matches 12 bases. Germline loops: CDR1 SGHTA, CDR2 FQGNSA. The CDR3 sequence is 15 residues long. Written as DNA, the CDR3 is TGTGCCAACAGCTTACTAGCGGGGGGAACAGATACGCAGTATTTT. Protein: CANSLLAGGTDTQYF.

The V gene is TRBV7-9, the J gene TRBJ2-4, with D maybe TRBD1 (6 bases). The CDR3 extends over 14 amino acids. CDR1 and CDR2 from the germline V gene are SEHNR and FQNEAQ (reference sequence). With 3 bases removed from V and 4 bases from J, the gap between germline ends came to 10 bases. The CDR3 nucleotides are TGTGCCAGCAGCTTGCCAGGGGCTAAAAACATTCAGTACTTC. The encoded protein is CASSLPGAKNIQYF.

This clonotype has a count of ten or more. The chain has TRBV28 and TRBJ1-5, with 8 bases identical to TRBD1. Per the germline V gene, CDR1 is MDHEN and CDR2 is SYDVKM. V lost 2 bases, J lost 5 bases, and 5 bases stayed unmatched. CDR3 size: 15 residues. The DNA for the CDR3 is TGTGCCAGCAGTTTAGTACAGGGGGTTTATCAGCCCCAGCATTTT. Protein: CASSLVQGVYQPQHF.

A few counts support this clonotype. This chain links TRBV6-2 or TRBV6-3 with TRBJ2-7; D is unclear. The V gene lost 10 bases and the J gene lost 4 bases, with 14 bases spanning the gap. CDR1 and CDR2 (germline): MNHEY, SVGEGT. CDR3 length: 12 residues. The CDR3 DNA is TGTGCCATCTCTCCGGACGGGTACGAGCAGTACTTC. This translates into CAISPDGYEQYF.

The table lists this clonotype with a few counts. The chain recombines TRBV19 with TRBJ1-1; 8 nucleotides agree with TRBD1. Germline V gene lookup returns CDR1 LNHDA and CDR2 SQIVND (reference sequence). The ends lost 3 bases at V and 3 bases at J; junction bases unmatched: 9. The CDR3 has 16 residues. CDR3 in amino acids: CASSILLEGQDTEAFF. The CDR3 DNA reads as TGTGCCAGTAGTATCCTTCTTGAGGGACAGGACACTGAAGCTTTCTTT.

This clonotype has more than one count but fewer than ten. The chain links TRBV28 to TRBJ2-3; D is uncertain. CDR3 size: 15 residues. CDR1 is MDHEN and CDR2 is SYDVKM in the germline V gene. V was trimmed by 3 bases and J by 0 bases, leaving 10 bases between them. The CDR3 loop is CASSFLRTSTDTQYF. The CDR3 DNA is TGTGCCAGCAGTTTCCTCCGGACCAGCACAGATACGCAGTATTTT. The whole variable domain, filled in from reference TRBV28 and TRBJ2-3, reads DVKVTQSSRYLVKRTGEKVFLECVQDMDHENMFWYRQDPGLGLRLIYFSYDVKMKEKGDIPEGYSVSREKKERFSLILESASTNQTSMYLCASSFLRTSTDTQYFGPGTRLTVL.

The table lists this clonotype with many counts. The V call is TRBV9, the J call TRBJ2-1; 8 bases line up with TRBD2. The germline V gene has CDR1 SGDLS and CDR2 YYNGEE. V trimming: 3 bases; J trimming: 2 bases; junction bases outside the gene matches: 7. CDR3 length: 16 residues. The CDR3 nucleotides are TGTGCCAGCAGCGCCCAAGCGGGAGATCCCTACAATGAGCAGTTCTTC. This sequence encodes CASSAQAGDPYNEQFF.

This clonotype was detected ten times or more. The V and J genes are TRBV7-2 and TRBJ1-2; D uncertain. The CDR3 is made up of 15 amino acids. V lost 0 bases to trimming and J lost 4 bases, with 12 bases between them. CDR1 is SGHTA and CDR2 is FQGNSA in the germline V gene. The chain's CDR3 is CASSLASGSPYGYTF. CDR3 bases: TGTGCCAGCAGCTTAGCATCCGGGAGTCCCTATGGCTACACCTTC.

A few counts support this clonotype. V is TRBV27 and J is TRBJ2-7; 9 bases are a match to TRBD1. The J segment lost 6 bases and the V segment lost 4 bases, leaving 4 bases of the junction unmatched. The CDR3 has 13 amino acids. Germline V gene lookup returns CDR1 MNHEY and CDR2 SMNVEV (reference sequence). CDR3 protein: CASSSGTGTEQYF. As DNA, the CDR3 is TGTGCCAGCAGTTCGGGGACAGGGACCGAGCAGTACTTC.